Below are 14 T cell receptor beta chains sequenced from a single sample in a study of cytomegalovirus exposure and HLA in healthy donors. Use of 60 Vbeta and 13 Jbeta primers characterized the PCR. Profiled with immunoSEQ multiplex PCR; TCRdb holds only in-frame clones, not every one. The profile covers around 150,000 clones, with about four fifths appearing a single time and 4.8% taken by the ten largest. Sequencing used PBMCs. The receptors stem from a man between 25 and 39 years old in good health.

This sequence joins TRBV5-1 and TRBJ2-1; D unresolved. Germline V lookup: CDR1 SGHRS, CDR2 YFSETQ. V lost 4 bases and J 6 bases, leaving 11 bases between the germline ends. CDR3 length equals 13 residues. The CDR3 reads CASSIGATNEQFF. Written as DNA, the CDR3 is TGCGCCAGCAGCATCGGAGCGACCAATGAGCAGTTCTTC. Using reference TRBV5-1 and TRBJ2-1 for the parts outside the CDR3, the full variable domain is KAGVTQTPRYLIKTRGQQVTLSCSPISGHRSVSWYQQTPGQGLQFLFEYFSETQRNKGNFPGRFSGRQFSNSRSEMNVSTLELGDSALYLCASSIGATNEQFFGPGTRLTVL.

V gene TRBV6-5 combines with J gene TRBJ2-7, with a tentative D call TRBD2 (5 bases). The CDR3 consists of 15 residues. The V gene lost 0 bases and the J gene lost 1 base, with 10 bases spanning the gap. From germline, CDR1 is MNHEY and CDR2 SVGAGI. The DNA for the CDR3 is TGTGCCAGCAGTTACTCTATACTAGGGTCCTACGAGCAGTACTTC. It encodes CASSYSILGSYEQYF.

The CDR3 DNA reads TGTGCCAGCACCCAACGGGATTGGGCAGGGGGAGATGAGCAGTACTTC. Translation gives CASTQRDWAGGDEQYF. The J gene is TRBJ2-7, the V gene TRBV28, with 7 bases matching TRBD1. The CDR3 totals 16 residues. The V and J ends lost 7 bases and 7 bases, in that order; junction bases with no gene match: 19. Germline assignment: CDR1 MDHEN and CDR2 SYDVKM.

The V gene is TRBV9, the J gene TRBJ1-4; 8 nucleotides agree with TRBD1. The germline gives CDR1 SGDLS, CDR2 YYNGEE. The V and J ends lost 4 bases and 7 bases, in that order; junction bases with no gene match: 12. The CDR3 covers 16 residues. Written as DNA, the CDR3 is TGTGCCAGCAGCATCGATGACAGGGGCGGGAGTGAAAAACTGTTTTTT. It codes for CASSIDDRGGSEKLFF. The full variable domain, rest sourced from reference TRBV9 and TRBJ1-4, is DSGVTQTPKHLITATGQRVTLRCSPRSGDLSVYWYQQSLDQGLQFLIQYYNGEERAKGNILERFSAQQFPDLHSELNLSSLELGDSALYFCASSIDDRGGSEKLFFGSGTQLSVL.

The chain employs TRBV9 and TRBJ2-7; 9 positions agree with TRBD1. CDR1 and CDR2 from the germline V gene are SGDLS and YYNGEE. V lost 3 bases, J lost 1 base, and 5 bases stayed unmatched. This CDR3 is 15 amino acids long. CDR3 coding DNA: TGTGCCAGCAGCGAAAAGACAGGGGGGTCCTACGAGCAGTACTTC. Translation gives CASSEKTGGSYEQYF.

The chain recombines TRBV5-4 with TRBJ1-1; tentative D call: TRBD1 (5 bases). The germline V gene has CDR1 SGHNT and CDR2 YYREEE (reference sequence). The V end was cut by 4 bases, the J end by 1 base, with 17 bases between. This CDR3 is built from 16 residues. The CDR3 DNA reads TGTGCCAGCAGCCCCCCGGAATCACAGGAGAACACTGAAGCTTTCTTT. Amino acids: CASSPPESQENTEAFF.

V usage is TRBV29-1 and J usage is TRBJ2-7; 11 bases match TRBD2. Losses at the gene ends were 5 bases for V and 3 bases for J; bases not matched to a gene: 9. The V gene's germline CDR1 is SQVTM and CDR2 ANQGSEA. This CDR3 contains 15 residues. The CDR3 protein is CSVRSQLAGDYEQYF. The CDR3 DNA is TGCAGCGTTAGGTCACAACTAGCGGGGGACTACGAGCAGTACTTC.

This chain joins TRBV11-2 and TRBJ1-5; no reliable D call. CDR1 is SGHAT, CDR2 FQNNGV, per germline. Trimming took 5 bases from V and 5 from J, leaving 10 bases between them. The CDR3 has 13 residues. The CDR3 loop is CASSGSEDQPQHF. The CDR3 region has the DNA TGTGCCAGCAGCGGGAGTGAGGATCAGCCCCAGCATTTT. Supplemented by reference TRBV11-2 and TRBJ1-5, the full variable domain reads EAGVAQSPRYKIIEKRQSVAFWCNPISGHATLYWYQQILGQGPKLLIQFQNNGVVDDSQLPKDRFSAERLKGVDSTLKIQPAKLEDSAVYLCASSGSEDQPQHFGDGTRLSIL.

The V and J genes are TRBV9 and TRBJ2-5, with 8 bases matching TRBD2. Germline V lookup: CDR1 SGDLS, CDR2 YYNGEE. The length of the CDR3 is 14 residues. V lost 0 bases and J lost 4; bases outside the gene matches: 2. The CDR3 sequence is CASSVVGGVETQYF. The CDR3 DNA reads TGTGCCAGCAGCGTAGTCGGGGGGGTAGAGACCCAGTACTTC. The full variable domain, with the rest looked up from reference TRBV9 and TRBJ2-5, is DSGVTQTPKHLITATGQRVTLRCSPRSGDLSVYWYQQSLDQGLQFLIQYYNGEERAKGNILERFSAQQFPDLHSELNLSSLELGDSALYFCASSVVGGVETQYFGPGTRLLVL.

This chain links TRBV4-1 with TRBJ2-3, with D possibly TRBD2 on 5 matching bases. The CDR3 has 16 residues. The germline V gene has CDR1 MGHRA and CDR2 YSYEKL. Trimming took off 2 bases at V and 5 bases at J, with 17 bases between the two ends. CDR3 residues: CASSQPGLAGGDTQYF. Written as DNA, the CDR3 is TGCGCCAGCAGCCAACCCGGACTGGCGGGCGGAGATACGCAGTATTTT.

CDR3 bases: TGTGCCAGCAGTGAAGGGAACAGGGTCGGGAAAGATACGCAGTATTTT. Translated, it gives CASSEGNRVGKDTQYF. The gene calls are TRBV2 and TRBJ2-3, with D possibly matching TRBD1 (6 bases). Germline CDR1 reads SNHLY; CDR2 reads FYNNEI. There are 16 residues in the CDR3. Trimming took off 1 base at V and 5 bases at J, with 16 bases between the two ends.

This clone has only one observation. The chain joins TRBV7-9 to TRBJ2-7; 7 bases fit TRBD2. Germline V CDR1 and CDR2: SEHNR, FQNEAQ (reference sequence). The CDR3 extends over 16 amino acids. With V trimmed by 5 bases and J by 6 bases, 16 bases remained unmatched. The CDR3 nucleotides are TGTGCCAGCAGCAAAACGTTAGCGGGCCCACTCTCCGAGCAGTACTTC. It encodes CASSKTLAGPLSEQYF.

This chain links TRBV19 with TRBJ1-5; D ambiguous. Germline CDR1 is LNHDA and CDR2 is SQIVND (reference sequence). The V gene lost 6 bases and the J gene lost 2 bases, with 14 bases spanning the gap. The CDR3 totals 15 residues. The CDR3, as DNA: TGTGCCAGTAGGACGGGTCTTCGGGGCAATCAGCCCCAGCATTTT. This gives the protein CASRTGLRGNQPQHF.

The chain combines TRBV30 with TRBJ1-3, with a tentative D call TRBD1 (6 bases). CDR1 and CDR2 (germline): GTSNPN, SVGIG (reference sequence). V lost 1 base, J lost 2 bases, and 12 bases lay in between. The CDR3 is 15 residues long. As DNA, the CDR3 is TGTGCCTGGAGTGGCGTAGCAGGGGCTGGAAACACCATATATTTT. Translating gives CAWSGVAGAGNTIYF.